These 24 T cell receptor beta chains were all obtained from the same sample, sequenced in a study of shared clonotypes between healthy human individuals. Method: immunoSEQ multiplex PCR; TCRdb's copy keeps in-frame clones and lacks some. The sample has some 79,000 clones; 60% to 70% are singletons. Sequencing was done on a sample of memory CD8+ T cells sorted from blood. Subset meaning: CD45RO+ cells pooled with CCR7-negative TemRA cells. The receptors originated from a man aged 25 to 45 in good health.

There are a few counts of this clone. V is TRBV7-2 and J is TRBJ1-5; no reliable D call. Trimming stripped 1 base from V and 0 bases from J, with 7 bases between. This CDR3 has 15 residues. The germline V gene encodes CDR1 SGHTA and CDR2 FQGNSA. The CDR3 DNA reads as TGTGCCAGCAGCTTAGGAGGTTTTAGCAATCAGCCCCAGCATTTT. It yields the protein CASSLGGFSNQPQHF.

V and J are TRBV28 and TRBJ1-5, with a tentative D call TRBD1 (5 bases). This CDR3 has 14 residues. CDR1 is MDHEN, CDR2 SYDVKM, per germline. Trimming cost V 6 bases and J 7 bases, with 16 bases left between them. CDR3 nucleotides: TGTGCCAGCAGGTACCCTAATTCAGGGCAGCCCCAGCATTTT. It codes for CASRYPNSGQPQHF.

This chain connects TRBV5-1 to TRBJ2-1, with TRBD2 identical over 10 bases. The V and J ends lost 2 bases and 8 bases, in that order; junction bases with no gene match: 4. The CDR3 runs to 14 residues. Germline-derived CDR1 and CDR2 are SGHRS and YFSETQ. The CDR3 here is CASSFASGSDEQFF. The CDR3 DNA follows: TGCGCCAGCAGCTTCGCTAGCGGGAGTGATGAGCAGTTCTTC.

The chain combines TRBV18 with TRBJ2-1; 11 bases align to TRBD2. Germline V lookup: CDR1 KGHSH, CDR2 LQKENI. V trimming: 3 bases; J trimming: 2 bases; junction bases outside the gene matches: 6. This CDR3 region has 17 residues. CDR3 DNA: TGTGCCAGCTCACCTACTTTAGCGGGAGGGACCTACAATGAGCAGTTCTTC. Protein: CASSPTLAGGTYNEQFF.

The chain couples TRBV13 to TRBJ2-5; D is possibly TRBD1 or TRBD2 (5 bases each). V dropped 4 bases and J dropped 4 bases, with 16 bases sitting between them. Germline CDR1 and CDR2: PRHDT and FYEKMQ (reference sequence). This CDR3 has 15 amino acids. The CDR3 loop reads CASSYGAGVRETQYF. As DNA, the CDR3 is TGTGCCAGCAGCTATGGGGCGGGTGTCCGAGAGACCCAGTACTTC. The whole variable domain, filled in from reference TRBV13 and TRBJ2-5, reads AAGVIQSPRHLIKEKRETATLKCYPIPRHDTVYWYQQGPGQDPQFLISFYEKMQSDKGSIPDRFSAQQFSDYHSELNMSSLELGDSALYFCASSYGAGVRETQYFGPGTRLLVL.

This clone was picked up a small number of times. The chain links TRBV6-6 to TRBJ2-5, with 10 bases that match TRBD2. The V gene's germline CDR1 is MNHNY and CDR2 SVGAGI (reference sequence). The J segment lost 4 bases and the V segment lost 4 bases, leaving 3 bases of the junction unmatched. The CDR3 spans 14 residues. For the CDR3, the DNA is TGTGCCAGCAGTTTAAGCGGGAGGGGAGAGACCCAGTACTTC. This sequence encodes CASSLSGRGETQYF.

The chain is built from TRBV27 and TRBJ2-5; perhaps TRBD1 as D (6 bases). There are 14 residues in the CDR3. V lost 4 bases, J lost 5 bases, and 14 bases lay in between. Germline CDR1 reads MNHEY; CDR2 reads SMNVEV (reference sequence). The CDR3 sequence: CASSSHRDGETQYF. The DNA of the CDR3 is TGTGCCAGCAGTTCTCACAGGGATGGGGAGACCCAGTACTTC.

This chain joins TRBV19 and TRBJ2-1; D call uncertain. CDR3 length equals 13 residues. Germline CDR1 LNHDA, CDR2 SQIVND (reference sequence). The V gene lost 3 bases and the J gene lost 2 bases, with 5 bases spanning the gap. The CDR3 is CASSIWTYNEQFF. The CDR3 DNA sequence: TGTGCCAGTAGTATCTGGACCTACAATGAGCAGTTCTTC.

Remarks on this clone: A single base is all that separates this from a far larger clone, so a read error is likely. Different DNA sequences within this sample yield the same CDR3. The chain is built from TRBV6-4 and TRBJ2-1; 13 bases line up with TRBD2. Looked up from germline, CDR1 is MRHNA and CDR2 is SNTAGT. The CDR3 sequence is 15 residues long. The ends lost 6 bases at V and 9 bases at J; junction bases unmatched: 8. In DNA, the CDR3 is TGTGCCAGCAGCGATGGACTAGCGGGAGTGAGTGAGCAGTTCTTC. It codes for CASSDGLAGVSEQFF.

This clone was detected a few times. The chain joins TRBV28 to TRBJ1-5; D not resolved. With 6 bases removed from V and 6 bases from J, the gap between germline ends came to 12 bases. In germline, CDR1 is MDHEN, CDR2 SYDVKM. This CDR3 has 13 residues. The CDR3 spells CASSRYAGQPQHF. Here the CDR3 DNA reads TGTGCCAGCAGCCGATACGCGGGTCAGCCCCAGCATTTT.

The rearrangement uses TRBV7-9 and TRBJ2-7, with D uncertain. V was pared by 0 bases and J by 3 bases, with 18 bases between. Per the germline V gene, CDR1 is SEHNR and CDR2 is FQNEAQ (reference sequence). The CDR3 is 17 residues long. Written as DNA, the CDR3 is TGTGCCAGCAGCTTAGCTTTCGGTCTTTACCTCCTCTACGAGCAGTACTTC. Translating it yields CASSLAFGLYLLYEQYF.

This chain connects TRBV27 to TRBJ2-7; D may be TRBD1 or TRBD2 (5 bases each). The V gene lost 1 base and the J gene lost 0 bases, with 10 bases spanning the gap. Germline V gene sequence: CDR1 MNHEY, CDR2 SMNVEV (reference sequence). The CDR3 spans 15 residues. CDR3 residues: CASSLFGGSSYEQYF. The CDR3 coding sequence is TGTGCCAGCAGTTTATTTGGGGGAAGCTCCTACGAGCAGTACTTC.

The J gene is TRBJ2-2, the V gene TRBV13; no definite D call. The V end lost 7 bases, the J end lost 2 bases, and 11 bases lay between the germline ends. Germline CDR1 reads PRHDT; CDR2 reads FYEKMQ (reference sequence). The CDR3 consists of 14 residues. The CDR3, as DNA: TGTGCCAGCACCCTGATTAGTAACACCGGGGAGCTGTTTTTT. Protein: CASTLISNTGELFF.

This clone came up a few times. The J gene is TRBJ1-3, the V gene TRBV18; 8 bases agree with TRBD1. V lost 4 bases, J lost 2 bases, and 4 bases stayed unmatched. CDR3 length equals 15 residues. Germline V CDR1 and CDR2: KGHSH, LQKENI. This CDR3 is CASSLQTGAGNTIYF. The CDR3 DNA reads as TGTGCCAGCTCACTCCAGACAGGGGCTGGAAACACCATATATTTT.

V is TRBV27 and J is TRBJ1-5; D unresolved. Looked up from germline, CDR1 is MNHEY and CDR2 is SMNVEV (reference sequence). The V end was cut by 4 bases, the J end by 5 bases, with 9 bases between. This CDR3 spans 13 amino acids. The CDR3 bases are TGTGCCAGCAGTTACAGTGCGGATCAGCCCCAGCATTTT. This sequence encodes CASSYSADQPQHF.

The chain links TRBV25-1 to TRBJ2-3; TRBD1 matches at 7 bases. Germline-derived CDR1 and CDR2 are MGHDK and SYGVNS. Trimming cost V 9 bases and J 2 bases; bases outside gene matches: 8. The CDR3 extends over 14 amino acids. CDR3 in amino acids: CARPDRCLTDTQYF. CDR3 nucleotides: TGTGCCAGGCCGGACAGGTGTCTCACAGATACGCAGTATTTT.

CDR3 region: CASSEGQGAPYEQYF. The CDR3 DNA is TGTGCCAGCAGTGAGGGACAGGGGGCTCCCTACGAGCAGTACTTC. The chain uses TRBV6-4 and TRBJ2-7; 12 bases line up with TRBD1. Germline values: CDR1 MRHNA, CDR2 SNTAGT. The V and J ends lost 3 bases and 2 bases, in that order; junction bases with no gene match: 2. This CDR3 contains 15 residues.

This clone turned up a few times. The J gene is TRBJ2-7, the V gene TRBV29-1; 8 bases map to TRBD1. The CDR3 consists of 14 residues. Germline V gene data show CDR1 as SQVTM and CDR2 as ANQGSEA. J was trimmed by 5 bases and V by 0 bases; bases with no gene match: 6. The CDR3 loop is CSVEEADRAHEQYF. The DNA for the CDR3 is TGCAGCGTTGAAGAGGCGGACAGGGCCCACGAGCAGTACTTC.

The chain is built from TRBV9 and TRBJ2-7, with 8 nucleotides matching TRBD2. This CDR3 contains 15 residues. The ends lost 1 base at V and 5 bases at J; junction bases unmatched: 8. CDR1 is SGDLS, CDR2 YYNGEE, per germline. DNA for the CDR3: TGTGCCAGCAGCGTAACGTCGGGAGGGCCAGACGAGCAGTACTTC. Protein: CASSVTSGGPDEQYF.

The V and J genes are TRBV29-1 and TRBJ2-3; D not certain. CDR1 is SQVTM, CDR2 ANQGSEA, per germline. V dropped 7 bases and J dropped 0 bases, with 11 bases sitting between them. This CDR3 is built from 13 residues. The CDR3 loop is CSEAVRSTDTQYF. The CDR3 DNA reads as TGCAGCGAGGCAGTAAGGAGCACAGATACGCAGTATTTT.

This clone was seen a few times. CDR3 region: CASSPPAAGSYNEQFF. The CDR3 coding sequence is TGTGCCAGCTCACCACCTGCGGCGGGATCCTACAATGAGCAGTTCTTC. This chain links TRBV18 with TRBJ2-1; weak D call: TRBD2 (6 bases). V was trimmed by 0 bases and J by 1 base, leaving 10 bases between them. The CDR3 is 16 residues long. From germline, CDR1 is KGHSH and CDR2 LQKENI.

The J gene is TRBJ2-2, the V gene TRBV11-2; 7 nucleotides match TRBD2. Unmatched junction bases numbered 4, after V lost 5 bases and J lost 7 bases. The CDR3 loop spans 13 amino acids. Germline assignment: CDR1 SGHAT and CDR2 FQNNGV. CDR3 sequence: CASSTRGGGELFF. CDR3 sequence (DNA): TGTGCCAGCAGCACCCGCGGGGGCGGGGAGCTGTTTTTT.

V usage is TRBV7-3 and J usage is TRBJ2-2, with a tentative D call TRBD1 (6 bases). Germline CDR1 SGHTA, CDR2 FQGTGA. Between the trimmed V and J ends, which lost 7 bases and 3 bases, there was a span of 15 bases. The CDR3 totals 15 residues. The CDR3 loop is CASKVGGLDTGELFF. In DNA, the CDR3 is TGTGCCAGCAAAGTTGGGGGCCTGGACACCGGGGAGCTGTTTTTT. Full variable domain (missing parts from reference TRBV7-3 and TRBJ2-2): GAGVSQTPSNKVTEKGKYVELRCDPISGHTALYWYRQSLGQGPEFLIYFQGTGAADDSGLPNDRFFAVRPEGSVSTLKIQRTERGDSAVYLCASKVGGLDTGELFFGEGSRLTVL.

The V call is TRBV28, the J call TRBJ1-4, with no clear D. Germline V lookup: CDR1 MDHEN, CDR2 SYDVKM. Trimming removed 2 bases at V and 0 bases at J, with 4 bases between. The CDR3 is 14 amino acids. In DNA form, the CDR3 reads TGTGCCAGCAGTTTAGATGCAACTAATGAAAAACTGTTTTTT. Translated: CASSLDATNEKLFF. Filled out from reference TRBV28 and TRBJ1-4, the complete variable domain reads DVKVTQSSRYLVKRTGEKVFLECVQDMDHENMFWYRQDPGLGLRLIYFSYDVKMKEKGDIPEGYSVSREKKERFSLILESASTNQTSMYLCASSLDATNEKLFFGSGTQLSVL.